The sequence of this TCR beta chain was determined in a study of OX40 agonist ivuxolimab in advanced cancers. Study as a whole: Intravenous ivuxolimab was administered to patients every 2 weeks at 0.01 to 10 mg/kg. Patients in dose escalation had liver, melanoma, kidney or head and neck cancers.

Remarks on this clone: Its antigen is undetermined.

This table comes from immunoSEQ multiplex PCR, and its TCRdb copy is limited to in-frame clones, with some not included. The sample contains tens of thousands of clones, roughly 94% of which appear only once. Study-level results: The study observed clonal expansion of CD4+ and CD8+ blood T cells by week 6 at 0.1 to 3.0 mg/kg. The authors did not determine the antigen specificity of the expanded peripheral T cells.

CDR3 length: 15 amino acids. V shed 3 bases and J shed 5 bases, with 14 bases lying between them. Germline CDR1 and CDR2: SGDLS and YYNGEE. The sequences come from CD4+ or CD8+ T cells sorted from blood, collected in a trial of the OX40 agonist ivuxolimab. V gene TRBV9 combines with J gene TRBJ2-2, with unresolved D. This receptor was taken from an adult with an advanced solid tumor such as melanoma, head and neck, liver or kidney cancer. CDR3 nucleotide sequence: TGTGCCAGCAGCGATAGGCCCCCCGGGACCGGGGAGCTGTTTTTT. Amino acids: CASSDRPPGTGELFF.